A selection of T cell receptor beta chains follows, all from one sample in a study of T cells after yellow fever vaccination. TCRdb re-called the 5' RACE reads through MiXCR, storing one row per CDR3 protein. The sample lists 250,000 to 400,000 distinct CDR3 sequences, over 4% occurring once. This specimen consisted of PBMCs, obtained 5 days after the yellow fever booster vaccination. The source is a man aged 18 to 29 who received the YFV17D yellow fever vaccine. Each CDR3 is given with its conserved first and last residue. Expanded clones are given a class, and other clones once, few, many or no size at all.

V	size	J	CDR3
TRBV7-3	-	TRBJ2-3	CASSFSGGNIADTQYF
TRBV12-3/TRBV12-4	few	TRBJ1-4	CASRSDPNEKLFF
TRBV18	few	TRBJ1-1	CASSPTGGETEAFF
TRBV7-9	few	TRBJ2-7	CASSFLTSNPEQYF
TRBV2	-	TRBJ2-5	CASRDLRETQYF
TRBV4-3	few	TRBJ2-3	CASSQGSLGITDTQYF
TRBV11-2	few	TRBJ2-3	CASSLLIGRRTDTQYF
TRBV5-1	few	TRBJ1-3	CASSRSPGLGNTIYF
TRBV29-1	-	TRBJ2-3	CSEFKREGDTQYF
TRBV7-6	many	TRBJ2-3	CASSKGQGRTDTQYF
TRBV4-1	-	TRBJ2-3	CASSQDSGGGSVRHF
TRBV12-3/TRBV12-4	-	TRBJ2-3	CASRTSLAGGLTDTQYF
TRBV7-2	many	TRBJ2-5	CASSLAGNQETQYF
TRBV7-9	-	TRBJ2-7	CASSLNWQGEQYF
TRBV6-1	many	TRBJ1-2	CASTSAGPGQGAVGYTF
TRBV5-1	many	TRBJ2-5	CASSLGQGQETQYF
TRBV15	-	TRBJ2-7	CATSRERRPFSYEQYF
TRBV11-2	many	TRBJ2-3	CASSLLAGITVDRTDTQYF
TRBV5-1	many	TRBJ1-1	CASSLEGWDTEAFF
TRBV6-4	-	TRBJ2-6	CASRDDSGANVLTF
TRBV7-2	many	TRBJ1-4	CASGLGPTNEKLFF
TRBV3-1	-	TRBJ2-5	CASSQTSGKETQYF
TRBV5-1	many	TRBJ2-1	CASSGTGTIIPFF
TRBV4-2	-	TRBJ2-1	CASSQGVGLVTHEQFF
TRBV6-6	many	TRBJ2-5	CASSHYSSGTQETQYF
TRBV4-1	few	TRBJ1-2	CASSQPGTGYGYTF
TRBV9	few	TRBJ1-2	CASSSHSGGGTNGYTF
TRBV20-1	many	TRBJ1-4	CSARKWRDNEKLFF
TRBV19	-	TRBJ2-7	CASSMGTGREQYF
TRBV5-1	-	TRBJ2-2	CASRLTGENTGELFF
TRBV20-1	many	TRBJ2-3	CSARDLGTKSTDTQYF
TRBV5-1	-	TRBJ1-6	CASSSRGNRALTLSPLHF
TRBV4-2	many	TRBJ2-3	CASSPIQDRGLKDTQYF
TRBV7-2	few	TRBJ1-1	CASRKNQGAPPEAFF
TRBV29-1	many	TRBJ1-1	CSVDTEAFF
TRBV29-1	many	TRBJ2-1	CSVGPSTEQFF
TRBV11-1	-	TRBJ2-5	CASSAGRDFQETQYF
TRBV7-2	few	TRBJ1-6	CASSYQGPYNSPLHF
TRBV23-1	-	TRBJ2-7	CASTGDEQYF
TRBV7-2	-	TRBJ1-5	CASSFNTGAANQPQHF
TRBV5-1	many	TRBJ2-5	CASSLDPTGSETQYF
TRBV4-1	-	TRBJ1-1	CASSRPRGQNTEAFF
TRBV4-3	few	TRBJ2-5	CASSQVGQGGETQYF
TRBV12-3/TRBV12-4	many	TRBJ1-1	CASTKGRHLNTEAFF
TRBV20-1	few	TRBJ1-1	CSARREGTANTEAFF
TRBV5-1	few	TRBJ2-7	CASSLFAYEQYF
TRBV5-6	few	TRBJ2-5	CASSPDRETQYF
TRBV5-6	many	TRBJ2-1	CASSYGGGAGDEQFF
TRBV5-1	-	TRBJ1-3	CASSSQGSGNTIYF
TRBV24-1	-	TRBJ2-1	CATSGNQGQGDHNEQFF
TRBV4-1	many	TRBJ2-7	CASSQAGDYEQYF
TRBV29-1	many	TRBJ2-3	CSVARGRPDTQYF
TRBV7-9	-	TRBJ2-1	CASSSVAGGHNEQFF